Sequencing of this T cell receptor (beta chain) was carried out in a study of cytomegalovirus exposure and HLA in healthy donors. Whole-study results and caveats: Most TCRs appeared rarely, but some public TCRs recurred in many donors. It was 164 TCR beta chains that were listed as cytomegalovirus-associated. A few chains tied to CMV proved CMV antigen-specific in vitro.

Assay used: immunoSEQ multiplex PCR; TCRdb lists only in-frame clones, some missing. The top ten clones hold around 2.4% of a sample with about 160,000 clones, 70% to 90% of them seen once. The CDR3 extends over 15 amino acids. Trimming at V came to 0 bases and at J to 5 bases, leaving 6 bases not matched to a gene. Germline CDR1 is SGDLS and CDR2 is YYNGEE. As concerns this clone: The antigen is unknown.

This TCR was recovered from a woman between 18 and 29 years old in good health and CMV-seronegative. J is TRBJ2-3 and V is TRBV9, with 7 bases matching TRBD2. The sample taken for sequencing was PBMCs. The CDR3 loop is CASSVGVAGRDTQYF. CDR3 DNA sequence: TGTGCCAGCAGCGTAGGGGTAGCGGGCCGAGATACGCAGTATTTT.